This entry features one TCR beta chain sequence. No antigen is known for it. The data belong to a study of identical twins. Addition of a universal primer site occurred through template switching, and cDNA carried unique molecular identifiers. Via MiXCR, TCRdb re-called the 5' RACE reads, giving one row per CDR3 protein. The sample carries a few hundred thousand distinct CDR3 sequences, roughly 9.9% recorded once. V lost 0 bases and J lost 0, with 6 bases in between. This CDR3 is built from 16 residues. The germline V gene encodes CDR1 LNHNV and CDR2 YYDKDF (reference sequence). The study's findings and limits: Clonotypes of the beta chain that were abundant in cord blood carried fewer insertions (memory repertoires showed none). For monozygotic twins, models underestimated out-of-frame TCR alpha sharing.

These sequences were also reported in another study, on yellow fever vaccine responses in identical twins.

V gene TRBV15 combines with J gene TRBJ2-6; D gene uncertain. The sample comprised PBMCs. The TCR originated in a woman between 18 and 30 years old in good health. The CDR3 here is CATSREDGSGANVLTF. The CDR3 DNA reads TGTGCCACCAGCAGAGAGGATGGCTCTGGGGCCAACGTCCTGACTTTC.